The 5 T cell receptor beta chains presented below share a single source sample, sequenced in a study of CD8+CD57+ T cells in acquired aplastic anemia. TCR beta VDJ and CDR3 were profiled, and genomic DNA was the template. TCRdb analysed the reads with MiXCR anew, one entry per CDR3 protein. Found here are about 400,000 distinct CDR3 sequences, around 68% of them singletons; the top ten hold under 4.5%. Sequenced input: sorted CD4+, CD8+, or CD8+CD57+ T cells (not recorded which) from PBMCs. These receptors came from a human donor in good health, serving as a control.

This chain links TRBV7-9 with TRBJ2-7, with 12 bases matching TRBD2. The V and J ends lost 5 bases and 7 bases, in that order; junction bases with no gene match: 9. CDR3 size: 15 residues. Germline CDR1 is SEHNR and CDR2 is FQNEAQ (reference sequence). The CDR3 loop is CASSVRASGGVEQYF. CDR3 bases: TGTGCCAGCAGCGTAAGGGCTAGCGGGGGGGTTGAGCAGTACTTC.

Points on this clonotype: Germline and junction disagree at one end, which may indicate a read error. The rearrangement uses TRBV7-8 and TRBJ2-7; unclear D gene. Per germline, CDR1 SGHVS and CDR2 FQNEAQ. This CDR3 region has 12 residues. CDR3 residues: CASSLPSSEEYF. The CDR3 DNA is TGTGCCAGCAGCTTACCAAGCAGCGAGGAGTACTTC. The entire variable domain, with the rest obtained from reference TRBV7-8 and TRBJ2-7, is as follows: GAGVSQSPRYKVAKRGQDVALRCDPISGHVSLFWYQQALGQGPEFLTYFQNEAQLDKSGLPSDRFFAERPEGSVSTLKIQRTQQEDSAVYLCASSLPSSEEYFGPGTRLTVT.

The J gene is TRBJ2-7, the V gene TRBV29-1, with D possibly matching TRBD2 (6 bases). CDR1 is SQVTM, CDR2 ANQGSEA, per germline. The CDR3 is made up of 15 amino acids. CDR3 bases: TGCGCCGTTGAACTGGCCCCGACGGGAGCCTACGAGCAGTACTTC. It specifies CAVELAPTGAYEQYF.

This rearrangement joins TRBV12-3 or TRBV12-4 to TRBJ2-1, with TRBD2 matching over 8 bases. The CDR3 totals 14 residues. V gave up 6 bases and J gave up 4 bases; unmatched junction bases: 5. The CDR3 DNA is TGTGCCAGCAGCCATGCGGGGGGATACAATGAGCAGTTCTTC. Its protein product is CASSHAGGYNEQFF.

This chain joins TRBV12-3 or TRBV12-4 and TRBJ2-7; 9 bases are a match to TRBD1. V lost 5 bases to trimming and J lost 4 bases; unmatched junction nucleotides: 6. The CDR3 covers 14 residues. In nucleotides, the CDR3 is TGTGCCAGCAGTGTACAGGGGGCAGGATACGAGCAGTACTTC. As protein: CASSVQGAGYEQYF.